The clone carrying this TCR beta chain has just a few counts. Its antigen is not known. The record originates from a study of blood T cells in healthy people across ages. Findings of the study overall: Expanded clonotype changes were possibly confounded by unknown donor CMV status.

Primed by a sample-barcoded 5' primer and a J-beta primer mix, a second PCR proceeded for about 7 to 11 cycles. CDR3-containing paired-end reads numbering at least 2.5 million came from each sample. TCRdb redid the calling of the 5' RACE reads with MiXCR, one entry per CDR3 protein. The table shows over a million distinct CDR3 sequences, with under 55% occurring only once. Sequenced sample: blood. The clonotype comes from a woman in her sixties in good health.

This CDR3 is CSARGARRRTSYEQYF. Written as DNA, the CDR3 is TGCAGTGCCAGGGGGGCGCGGCGCCGAACCTCTTACGAGCAGTACTTC. The V gene is TRBV20-1, the J gene TRBJ2-7; possible D gene TRBD1, 7 bases. Trimming left V 6 bases short and J 4 bases short, with 25 bases between. The germline V gene encodes CDR1 DFQATT and CDR2 SNEGSKA (reference sequence). This CDR3 region has 16 residues.